These 7 T cell receptor beta chains were sequenced from one sample in a study of blood T cell repertoires in COVID-19. Repertoires were generated with immunoSEQ multiplex PCR, while TCRdb's copy carries only in-frame clones and drops some. Of over 400,000 clones in the sample, around 85% are singletons; the top ten hold around 8%. Source material: PBMCs or T cells enriched from blood (not recorded which). These receptors were obtained from a woman in her fifties or sixties who had recovered from COVID-19.

The chain is built from TRBV5-1 and TRBJ2-7, with D perhaps matching TRBD1 (6 bases). CDR1 and CDR2 from the germline V gene are SGHRS and YFSETQ. V lost 0 bases to trimming and J lost 5 bases, with 15 bases between them. The CDR3 consists of 15 residues. The CDR3 loop is CASSLATGMVDEQYV. In DNA form, the CDR3 reads TGCGCCAGCAGCTTGGCGACAGGAATGGTGGACGAGCAGTACGTC.

This chain uses TRBV5-1 with TRBJ1-4; a weak D match, TRBD1 (5 bases). V lost 7 bases, J lost 12 bases, and 22 bases lay in between. The germline V gene encodes CDR1 SGHRS and CDR2 YFSETQ. This CDR3 has 14 amino acids. The CDR3 here is CASADDGAGRQLFF. DNA of the CDR3: TGCGCCAGCGCCGACGATGGAGCGGGGCGTCAACTGTTTTTT.

DNA for the CDR3: TGTGCCAGCAGCTTTTATCTAGGTGGGGAGCTGTTTTTT. Protein: CASSFYLGGELFF. The chain is built from TRBV7-2 and TRBJ2-2; D ambiguous. The CDR3 contains 13 residues. Looked up from germline, CDR1 is SGHTA and CDR2 is FQGNSA. The V gene lost 3 bases and the J gene lost 8 bases, with 10 bases spanning the gap.

The chain uses TRBV10-3 and TRBJ2-5; tentatively, D is TRBD1 (7 bases). This CDR3 has 14 amino acids. Germline-derived CDR1 and CDR2 are ENHRY and SYGVKD. V was clipped by 8 bases and J by 4 bases, with 17 bases between them. The CDR3 here is CAIAPGGQGETQYF. In DNA, the CDR3 is TGTGCCATCGCCCCAGGGGGGCAGGGAGAGACCCAGTACTTC.

This clone came up a few times. The chain is built from TRBV5-4 and TRBJ1-3; tentative D call: TRBD1 (5 bases). Trimming removed 0 bases at V and 2 bases at J, with 12 bases between. Germline CDR1 SGHNT, CDR2 YYREEE (reference sequence). This CDR3 contains 16 residues. CDR3 residues: CASSLGGGQAGNTIYF. As DNA, the CDR3 is TGTGCCAGCAGCTTGGGGGGCGGTCAGGCTGGAAACACCATATATTTT.

This chain joins TRBV4-2 and TRBJ1-4; the D gene is possibly TRBD1 (5 bases). The CDR3 has 15 amino acids. Per germline, CDR1 LGHNA and CDR2 YNFKEQ. Trimming removed 0 bases from V and 8 bases from J, with 13 bases in between. In nucleotides, the CDR3 is TGTGCCAGCAGCCAAGATGGCCAGGGAGGGGAAAAACTGTTTTTT. It yields the protein CASSQDGQGGEKLFF.

The V gene is TRBV9, the J gene TRBJ1-5; no clear D. V dropped 0 bases and J dropped 4 bases, with 11 bases sitting between them. The germline gives CDR1 SGDLS, CDR2 YYNGEE. The CDR3 spans 15 residues. The DNA of the CDR3 is TGTGCCAGCAGCGTAGGGCTGGGCCCAAATCAGCCCCAGCATTTT. It is translated as CASSVGLGPNQPQHF.